This T cell receptor beta chain is from a study of coeliac disease. As for this clone: This sample also contains other DNA sequences that code for the same CDR3.

The repertoire was sequenced with immunoSEQ multiplex PCR; TCRdb's copy has only in-frame clones and lacks some. Of about 3,400 clones in the sample, approximately 70% were seen once. The sequenced sample consisted of intraepithelial lymphocytes from the gut. The TCR originated in a man aged 18-30 years with celiac disease on a gluten-free diet.

The CDR3, as DNA: TGCGCCAGCAGCCAGATAGCGGGGGGGCCTTATGAGCAGTACTTC. Residues: CASSQIAGGPYEQYF. V gene TRBV4-3 combines with J gene TRBJ2-7; 11 bases are shared with TRBD2. Trimming removed 3 bases from V and 7 bases from J; junction bases left unmatched: 8. The CDR3 covers 15 residues. Per germline, CDR1 LGHNA and CDR2 YSLEER.